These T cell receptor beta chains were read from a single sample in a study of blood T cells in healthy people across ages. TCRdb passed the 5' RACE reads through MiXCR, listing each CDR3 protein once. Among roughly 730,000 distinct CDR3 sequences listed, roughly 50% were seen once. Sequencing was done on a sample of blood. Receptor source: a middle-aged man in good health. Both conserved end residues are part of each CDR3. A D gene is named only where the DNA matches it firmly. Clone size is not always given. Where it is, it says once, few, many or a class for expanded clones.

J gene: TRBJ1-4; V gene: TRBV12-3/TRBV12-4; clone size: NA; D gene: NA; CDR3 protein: CASSSWQGSTNEKLFF; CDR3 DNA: TGTGCCAGCAGTTCGTGGCAGGGATCAACTAATGAAAAACTGTTTTTT
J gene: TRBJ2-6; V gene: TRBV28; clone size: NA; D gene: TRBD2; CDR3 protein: CASSSGGVTGANVLTF; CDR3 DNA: TGTGCCAGCAGTTCGGGGGGGGTCACTGGGGCCAACGTCCTGACTTTC
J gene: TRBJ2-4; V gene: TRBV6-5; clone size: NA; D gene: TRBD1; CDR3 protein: CASSSGTGYGSKNIQYF; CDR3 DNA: TGTGCCAGCAGTTCAGGGACAGGGTATGGGTCCAAAAACATTCAGTACTTC
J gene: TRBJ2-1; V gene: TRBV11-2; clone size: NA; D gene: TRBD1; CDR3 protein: CASSSTGGIETQFF; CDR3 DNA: TGTGCCAGCAGCTCCACAGGGGGCATAGAGACCCAGTTCTTC
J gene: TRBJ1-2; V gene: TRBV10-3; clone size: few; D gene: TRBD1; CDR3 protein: CAINPSGQHNYGYTF; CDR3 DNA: TGTGCCATCAACCCATCGGGACAGCATAACTATGGCTACACCTTC
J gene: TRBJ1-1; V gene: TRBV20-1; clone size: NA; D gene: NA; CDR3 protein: CSAKTYLNTEAFF; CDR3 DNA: TGCAGTGCTAAGACCTACCTAAACACTGAAGCTTTCTTT
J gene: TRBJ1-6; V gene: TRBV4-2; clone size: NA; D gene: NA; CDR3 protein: CASSQDSVIANSPLHF; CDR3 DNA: TGTGCCAGCAGCCAAGATTCGGTGATAGCTAATTCACCCCTCCACTTT
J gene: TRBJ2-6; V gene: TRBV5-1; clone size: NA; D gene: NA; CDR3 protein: CASSLGVRLAAGANVLTF; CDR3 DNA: TGCGCCAGCAGCTTGGGCGTCAGGTTGGCGGCTGGGGCCAACGTCCTGACTTTC
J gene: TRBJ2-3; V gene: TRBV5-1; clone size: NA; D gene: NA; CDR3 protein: CASSLVRGGSETDTQYF; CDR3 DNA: TGCGCCAGCAGCTTGGTACGTGGCGGCTCAGAAACAGATACGCAGTATTTT
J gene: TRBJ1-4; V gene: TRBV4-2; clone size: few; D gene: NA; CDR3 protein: CASSDTITPEVLGEKLFF; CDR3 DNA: TGTGCCAGCAGCGATACTATAACCCCAGAAGTATTGGGTGAAAAACTGTTTTTT
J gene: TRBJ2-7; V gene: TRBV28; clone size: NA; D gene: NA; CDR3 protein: CASSLLGGDTVEQYF; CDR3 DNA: TGTGCCAGCAGTTTATTGGGCGGAGATACAGTTGAGCAGTACTTC
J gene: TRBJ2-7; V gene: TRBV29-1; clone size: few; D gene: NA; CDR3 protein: CSAQAGGGGEQYF; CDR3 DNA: TGCAGCGCCCAAGCGGGTGGAGGGGGCGAGCAGTACTTC
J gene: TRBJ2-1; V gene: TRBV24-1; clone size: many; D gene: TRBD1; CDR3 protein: CATSGQTNEQFF; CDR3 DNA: TGTGCCACCTCGGGACAGACCAATGAGCAGTTCTTC
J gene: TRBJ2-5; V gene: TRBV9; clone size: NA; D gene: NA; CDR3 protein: CASSRRTEQYF; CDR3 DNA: TGTGCCAGCAGCAGAAGGACTGAGCAGTACTTC
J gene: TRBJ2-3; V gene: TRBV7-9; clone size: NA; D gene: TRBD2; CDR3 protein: CASSNSGGAADTQYF; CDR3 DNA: TGTGCCAGCAGCAATAGCGGGGGGGCCGCAGATACGCAGTATTTT
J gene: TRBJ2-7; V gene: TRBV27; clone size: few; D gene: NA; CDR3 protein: CASSLGESWVTYEQYF; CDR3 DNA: TGTGCCAGCAGTTTGGGCGAGTCGTGGGTAACCTACGAGCAGTACTTC
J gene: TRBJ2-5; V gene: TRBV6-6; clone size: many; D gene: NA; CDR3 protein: CASRRETQYF; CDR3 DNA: TGTGCCAGCAGACGGGAGACCCAGTACTTC
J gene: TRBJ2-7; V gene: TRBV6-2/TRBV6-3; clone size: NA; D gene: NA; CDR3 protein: CASAEAYLYEQYF; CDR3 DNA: TGTGCCAGCGCCGAGGCATACCTCTACGAGCAGTACTTC
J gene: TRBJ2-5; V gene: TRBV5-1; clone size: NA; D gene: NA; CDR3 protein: CASSLSLAQGETQYF; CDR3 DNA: TGCGCCAGCAGCTTGTCCCTAGCTCAGGGAGAGACCCAGTACTTC
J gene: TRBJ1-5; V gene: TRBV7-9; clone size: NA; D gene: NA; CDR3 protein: CASSGGGLNQPQHF; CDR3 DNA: TGTGCCAGCTCGGGTGGGGGTCTAAATCAGCCCCAGCATTTT
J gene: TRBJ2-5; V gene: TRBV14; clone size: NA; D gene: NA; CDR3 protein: CASSQPQWKEETQYF; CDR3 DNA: TGTGCCAGCAGCCAGCCCCAGTGGAAGGAAGAGACCCAGTACTTC
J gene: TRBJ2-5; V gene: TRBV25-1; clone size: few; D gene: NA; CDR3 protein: CASSENSLAGRTREQYF; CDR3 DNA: TGTGCCAGCAGTGAAAATAGTTTGGCAGGCCGCACAAGAGAGCAGTACTTC
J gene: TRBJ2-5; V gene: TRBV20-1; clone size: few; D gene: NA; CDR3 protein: CSAVYGTAIRETQYF; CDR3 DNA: TGCAGTGCTGTCTACGGGACCGCCATCCGCGAGACCCAGTACTTC
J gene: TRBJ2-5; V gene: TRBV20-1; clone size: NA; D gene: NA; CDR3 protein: CSARVPGSQETQYF; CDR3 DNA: TGCAGTGCTAGAGTTCCAGGGTCCCAAGAGACCCAGTACTTC
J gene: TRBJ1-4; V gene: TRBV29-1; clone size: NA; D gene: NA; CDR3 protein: CSVEVQARNEKLFF; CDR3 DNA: TGCAGCGTTGAAGTTCAGGCGAGAAATGAAAAACTGTTTTTT
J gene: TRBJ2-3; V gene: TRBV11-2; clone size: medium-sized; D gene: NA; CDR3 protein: CASSSGSATQYF; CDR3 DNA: TGTGCCAGCAGCTCCGGATCTGCTACGCAGTATTTT
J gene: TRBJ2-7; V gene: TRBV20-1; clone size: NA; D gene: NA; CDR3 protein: CSASNWYEQYF; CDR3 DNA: TGCAGTGCTAGCAACTGGTACGAGCAGTACTTC
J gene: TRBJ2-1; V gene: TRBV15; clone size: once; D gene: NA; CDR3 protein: CATSRGVRDEQFF; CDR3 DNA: TGTGCCACCAGCAGAGGCGTGCGGGATGAGCAGTTCTTC
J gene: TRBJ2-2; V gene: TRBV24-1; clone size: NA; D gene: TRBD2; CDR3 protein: CATTGRDQNTGELFF; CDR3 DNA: TGTGCCACCACAGGGAGGGACCAAAACACCGGGGAGCTGTTTTTT
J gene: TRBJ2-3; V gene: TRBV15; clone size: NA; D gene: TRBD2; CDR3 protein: CATSRDYGGAIDTQYF; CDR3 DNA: TGTGCCACCAGCAGAGATTACGGGGGGGCCATAGATACGCAGTATTTT
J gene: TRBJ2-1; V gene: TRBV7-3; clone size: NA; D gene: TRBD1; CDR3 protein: CASSLGTGENHNEQFF; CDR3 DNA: TGTGCCAGCAGCTTAGGGACAGGGGAAAATCACAATGAGCAGTTCTTC
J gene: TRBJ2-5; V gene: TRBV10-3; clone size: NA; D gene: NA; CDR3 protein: CAIKGLSETQYF; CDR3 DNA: TGTGCCATCAAGGGGTTGAGCGAGACCCAGTACTTC
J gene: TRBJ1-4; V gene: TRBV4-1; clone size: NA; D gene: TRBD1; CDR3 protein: CASSQGGGGGGNEKLFF; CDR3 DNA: TGCGCCAGCAGCCAAGGAGGAGGGGGCGGTGGTAATGAAAAACTGTTTTTT
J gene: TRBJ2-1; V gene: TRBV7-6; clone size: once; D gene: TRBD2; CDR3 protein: CASSLDPSTSGGYNEQFF; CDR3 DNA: TGTGCCAGCAGCTTAGACCCTTCGACCAGCGGGGGCTACAATGAGCAGTTCTTC
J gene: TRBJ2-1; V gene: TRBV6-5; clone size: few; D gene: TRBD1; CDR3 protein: CASSLSRDRSGNEQFF; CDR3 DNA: TGTGCCAGCAGTTTGTCCCGGGACAGGTCCGGCAATGAGCAGTTCTTC
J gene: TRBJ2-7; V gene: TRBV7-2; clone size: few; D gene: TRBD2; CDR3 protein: CASSLTVAGGPYEQYF; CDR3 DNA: TGTGCCAGCAGCTTGACGGTAGCGGGAGGGCCCTACGAGCAGTACTTC
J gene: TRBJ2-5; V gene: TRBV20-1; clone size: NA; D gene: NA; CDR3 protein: CSVESYSSHNEQYF; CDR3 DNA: TGCAGTGTCGAGTCTTACTCCTCCCACAATGAGCAGTACTTC
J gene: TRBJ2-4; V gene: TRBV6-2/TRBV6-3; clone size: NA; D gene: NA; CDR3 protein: CASSPTAHVVKNIQYF; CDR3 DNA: TGTGCCAGCAGCCCGACGGCCCACGTGGTCAAAAACATTCAGTACTTC
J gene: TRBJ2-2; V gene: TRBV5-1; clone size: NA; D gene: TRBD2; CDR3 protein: CASSSTSGRSDGELFF; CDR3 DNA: TGCGCCAGCAGCTCAACTAGCGGGAGATCTGACGGGGAGCTGTTTTTT
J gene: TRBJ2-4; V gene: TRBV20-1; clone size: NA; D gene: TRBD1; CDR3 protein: CSAFSRDRGRYEKYF; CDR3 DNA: TGCAGTGCTTTCAGCCGGGACAGGGGGCGCTACGAGAAGTACTTC
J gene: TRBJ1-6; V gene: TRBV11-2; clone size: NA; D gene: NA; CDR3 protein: CASSSRGNHSPLHF; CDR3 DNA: TGTGCCAGCAGCTCCCGGGGTAACCATTCACCCCTCCACTTT
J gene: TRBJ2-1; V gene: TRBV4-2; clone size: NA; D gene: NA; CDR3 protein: CASSQERGGDEQFF; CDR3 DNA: TGTGCCAGCAGCCAAGAAAGGGGGGGGGATGAGCAGTTCTTC
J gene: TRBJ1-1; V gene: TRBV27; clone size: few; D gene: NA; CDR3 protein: CASSLDEAFF; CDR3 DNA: TGTGCCAGCAGTTTAGATGAAGCTTTCTTT
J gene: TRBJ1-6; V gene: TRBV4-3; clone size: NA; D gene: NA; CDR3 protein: CASSREVQGDNSPLHF; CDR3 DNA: TGCGCCAGCAGCCGAGAAGTGCAGGGCGATAATTCACCCCTCCACTTT
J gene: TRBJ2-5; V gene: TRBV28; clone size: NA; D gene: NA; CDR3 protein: CASSAPEPQQETQYF; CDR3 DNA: TGTGCCAGCAGTGCCCCGGAACCGCAGCAAGAGACCCAGTACTTC
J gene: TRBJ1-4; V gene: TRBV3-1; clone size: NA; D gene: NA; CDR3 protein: CANSRSPEDEKLFF; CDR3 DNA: TGTGCCAACAGCCGAAGTCCGGAGGATGAAAAACTGTTTTTT
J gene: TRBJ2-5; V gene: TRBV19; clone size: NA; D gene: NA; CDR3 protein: CASSDTSTNEQYF; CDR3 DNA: TGTGCCAGTAGCGACACTTCAACCAATGAGCAGTACTTC
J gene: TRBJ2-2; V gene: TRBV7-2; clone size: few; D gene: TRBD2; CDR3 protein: CASSFSPTRGTSGRSGELFF; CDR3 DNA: TGTGCCAGCAGCTTCTCTCCGACGAGGGGGACTAGCGGGAGGAGCGGGGAGCTGTTTTTT
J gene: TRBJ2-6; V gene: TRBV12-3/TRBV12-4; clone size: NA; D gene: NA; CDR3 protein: CASKKGVGGLSGANVLTF; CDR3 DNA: TGTGCCAGCAAGAAAGGGGTTGGGGGCCTCTCTGGGGCCAACGTCCTGACTTTC
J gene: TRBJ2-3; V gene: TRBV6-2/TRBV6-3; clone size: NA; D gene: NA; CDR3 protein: CASSYSIPDNQYF; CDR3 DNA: TGTGCCAGCAGTTACTCGATCCCGGACAATCAGTATTTT
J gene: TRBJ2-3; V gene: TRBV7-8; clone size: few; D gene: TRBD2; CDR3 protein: CASSPRTSGSADTQYF; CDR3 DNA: TGTGCCAGCAGCCCCCGGACTAGCGGGAGTGCAGATACGCAGTATTTT
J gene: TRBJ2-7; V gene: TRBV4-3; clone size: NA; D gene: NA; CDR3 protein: CAGSRQTGYEQYF; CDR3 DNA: TGCGCCGGCAGCCGCCAAACAGGGTACGAGCAGTACTTC
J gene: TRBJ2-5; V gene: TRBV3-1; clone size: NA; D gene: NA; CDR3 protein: CASSQPGRGQQETQYF; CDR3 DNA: TGTGCCAGCAGCCAACCCGGCAGGGGTCAGCAAGAGACCCAGTACTTC
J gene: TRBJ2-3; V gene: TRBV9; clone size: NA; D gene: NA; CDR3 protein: CASSPDSGSSGTDTQYF; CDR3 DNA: TGTGCCAGCAGCCCCGATTCGGGGTCTAGCGGCACAGATACGCAGTATTTT
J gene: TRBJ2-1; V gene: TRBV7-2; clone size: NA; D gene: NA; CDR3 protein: CASSLHSLRRETQFF; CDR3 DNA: TGTGCCAGCAGCTTACACTCACTTAGGCGAGAGACCCAGTTCTTC
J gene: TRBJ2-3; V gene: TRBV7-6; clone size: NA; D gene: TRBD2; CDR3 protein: CASSSASGSTDTQYF; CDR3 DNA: TGTGCCAGCAGCTCCGCTAGCGGTAGCACAGATACGCAGTATTTT
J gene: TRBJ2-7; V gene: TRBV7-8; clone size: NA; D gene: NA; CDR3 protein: CASSFGGPPYEQYF; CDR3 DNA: TGTGCCAGCAGCTTTGGTGGGCCTCCCTACGAGCAGTACTTC
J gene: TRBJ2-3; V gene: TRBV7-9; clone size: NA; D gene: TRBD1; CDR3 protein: CASSSRTGTWTDTQYF; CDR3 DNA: TGTGCCAGCAGCTCAAGGACAGGGACTTGGACAGATACGCAGTATTTT
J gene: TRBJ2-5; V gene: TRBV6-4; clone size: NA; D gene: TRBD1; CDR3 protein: CASSEPSLQGRRETQYF; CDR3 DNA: TGTGCCAGCAGTGAACCCTCCCTACAGGGGCGCCGAGAGACCCAGTACTTC